This T cell receptor beta chain emerged from a study of T cell clonality in common variable immunodeficiency (dated by TCRdb to 2013 to 2016). For sequencing, equivalent amounts of genomic DNA were input from CVID and control samples. For every sample, a 60 bp segment covering the rearranged TCRbeta CDR3 region was amplified and then sequenced. The immunoSEQ assay, a bias-corrected multiplex PCR combined with high-throughput sequencing, was used for TCRbeta amplification. The study's own analysis went as follows. Every unique nucleotide sequence counted as a clone and was annotated with V, D and J genes, copy number and frequency. Sequences were labeled productive if in frame, and non-productive if out of frame or containing stop codons. As previously described, Shannon's entropy was used to calculate clonality. Mean CDR3 Kyte-Doolittle hydropathy was derived from the predicted amino acid sequences of productive clones. Scaled V gene usage was hierarchically clustered using Manhattan distance and complete linkage with the R hclust function. To assess clone sharing by CDR3 amino acid sequence, 12 repertoires per group were resampled over 100 rounds. The repertoires were searched for approximately 70 published EBV-specific TCRbeta sequences and 245 published CMV-specific TCRbeta sequences. A couple of CVID samples yielding fewer than 10,000 sequences were excluded from analysis, leaving approximately 40 CVID repertoires. TCRdb holds this immuneACCESS table with in-frame rearrangements only. Some clones are missing; in checked studies, unresolved V genes explain under half, and the rest has no known cause. V and J calls and clone size are given by that table; D and trimming were obtained from the DNA. This sample was tabulated with around 21,000 clones, among which there are no singletons. The top ten clones comprise 6% to 7% of the sample.

The CDR3, from cysteine to phenylalanine, totals 15 residues. Sequencing covers 36 bases of the CDR3, shown here with the frame starting at base 1. Unmatched junction bases come to 10, with V trimmed by 1 base and J by 5 bases. As encoded in the germline V gene (reference sequence), CDR1 is DFQATT while CDR2 is SNEGSKA. This clone was recorded a few times. Which antigen it targets is not known. The observed sequence ends 3 residues before the CDR3 terminus, with the missing tail filled in from the germline J gene. The paper as a whole reports these results and caveats: CVID TCRbeta sequences reportedly showed fewer deletions and N-nucleotide insertions and lacked highly modified clones with 13 or more V deletions. TCRbeta clonality was higher in CVID subjects than in healthy controls (t-test p = 0.018), and the increase was most characteristic of about a third of subjects. Correlations between repertoire features and clinical complications were limited by patient heterogeneity within the CVID cohort. Despite equal DNA input, controls averaged about 81,820 unique sequences per sample versus about 30,000 in CVID samples. Healthy controls shared more TCRbeta clones with each other than CVID subjects shared among themselves (p < 0.0001). According to the authors, finding the cause of the higher clonality in CVID would require sequencing the repertoires of T cell subpopulations.

Standard criteria, namely reduction of serum IgG, IgA and/or IgM below the normal range together with specific antibody deficiency, were applied for the diagnosis of CVID. There were 40 to 45 subjects in the CVID group (around 29 male and 15 or so female), ranging in age from about 9 to 65 years, with a mean age of 40. Both CVID patients and healthy controls were predominantly of Caucasian heritage. All CVID subjects had received replacement immunoglobulin therapy for at least one year at the time of study participation. At blood collection, none of the CVID subjects was ill or on immunomodulatory or immunosuppressive medication. From each donor, 5 to 8 ml of heparinized peripheral whole blood was collected. Genomic DNA from adults with common variable immune deficiency (CVID) and from healthy adult controls was used for sequencing of TCRbeta CDR3 repertoires. To isolate peripheral blood mononuclear cells, diluted blood was subjected to density centrifugation over Hypaque 1077 or Ficoll-Paque. Genomic DNA was obtained from unsorted mononuclear cells through either Qiagen column purification or a centrifugation-based method.

Sequencing was performed on peripheral blood mononuclear cells. The V and J segments used are TRBV20-1 and TRBJ2-5; 7 bases in the junction line up with TRBD2. The receptor was isolated from a human donor with common variable immunodeficiency. The CDR3 here reads CSARGLSGIEETQYF. The CDR3 bases that were read are TGCAGTGCTAGAGGACTCAGCGGGATCGAGGAGACC.